This TCR beta chain was found in a study of OX40 agonist ivuxolimab in advanced cancers. As for the study in general: Hepatocellular carcinoma, melanoma, renal cell or head and neck cancer occurred in dose-escalation patients. One hepatocellular carcinoma and a couple of cutaneous melanoma patients partially responded.

Blood specimens came from baseline, cycle 4 day 1, and cycle 7 day 1. Method: immunoSEQ multiplex PCR; TCRdb's copy keeps in-frame clones and lacks some. This table holds around 50,000 clones, approximately 91% found once. CDR1 SGHRS and CDR2 YFSETQ come from the germline V gene. Trimming took off 0 bases at V and 4 bases at J, with 2 bases between the two ends. The CDR3 spans 11 residues. A remark on this clone: This CDR3 is also generated by other DNA sequences in the sample.

The receptor comes from an adult with an advanced solid tumor such as melanoma, head and neck, liver or kidney cancer. Sequenced material: CD4+ or CD8+ T cells sorted from blood, taken in a trial of the OX40 agonist ivuxolimab. This chain uses TRBV5-1 with TRBJ2-7; D is unclear. In DNA form, the CDR3 reads TGCGCCAGCAGCTTGGGTTACGAGCAGTACTTC. This encodes CASSLGYEQYF.